The T cell receptor beta chain under discussion was sequenced for a study of blood T cell repertoires in COVID-19. Trimming removed 1 base at V and 0 bases at J, with 9 bases between. This CDR3 spans 15 amino acids. Germline V CDR1 and CDR2: LGHNA, YSLEER. The assay was immunoSEQ multiplex PCR, and TCRdb's table has in-frame clones only and misses some. The sample shows 200,000 to 250,000 clones, more than 75% of them seen only once. This sequence was found in a woman aged 50 to 65 who had recovered from COVID-19. The specimen was PBMCs or T cells enriched from blood (not recorded which). The chain uses TRBV4-3 and TRBJ1-2; unclear D gene. The CDR3 here is CASSQVRFSNYGYTF. The CDR3 bases are TGCGCCAGCAGCCAAGTGAGGTTTTCTAACTATGGCTACACCTTC.